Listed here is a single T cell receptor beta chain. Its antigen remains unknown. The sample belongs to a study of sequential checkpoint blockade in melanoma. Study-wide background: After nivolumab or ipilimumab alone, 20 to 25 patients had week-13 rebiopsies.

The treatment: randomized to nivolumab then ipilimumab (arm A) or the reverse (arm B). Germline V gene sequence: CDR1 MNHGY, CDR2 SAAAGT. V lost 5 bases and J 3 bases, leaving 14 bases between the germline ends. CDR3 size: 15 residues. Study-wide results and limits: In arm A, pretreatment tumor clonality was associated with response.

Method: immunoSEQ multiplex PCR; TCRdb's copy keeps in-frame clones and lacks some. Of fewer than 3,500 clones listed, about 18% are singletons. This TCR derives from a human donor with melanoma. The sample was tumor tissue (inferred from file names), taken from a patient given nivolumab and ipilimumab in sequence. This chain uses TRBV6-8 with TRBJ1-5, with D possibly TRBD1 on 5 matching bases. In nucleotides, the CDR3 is TGTGCCAGCAGTCTAGAAGACAGAGTCAATCAGCCCCAGCATTTT. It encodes CASSLEDRVNQPQHF.